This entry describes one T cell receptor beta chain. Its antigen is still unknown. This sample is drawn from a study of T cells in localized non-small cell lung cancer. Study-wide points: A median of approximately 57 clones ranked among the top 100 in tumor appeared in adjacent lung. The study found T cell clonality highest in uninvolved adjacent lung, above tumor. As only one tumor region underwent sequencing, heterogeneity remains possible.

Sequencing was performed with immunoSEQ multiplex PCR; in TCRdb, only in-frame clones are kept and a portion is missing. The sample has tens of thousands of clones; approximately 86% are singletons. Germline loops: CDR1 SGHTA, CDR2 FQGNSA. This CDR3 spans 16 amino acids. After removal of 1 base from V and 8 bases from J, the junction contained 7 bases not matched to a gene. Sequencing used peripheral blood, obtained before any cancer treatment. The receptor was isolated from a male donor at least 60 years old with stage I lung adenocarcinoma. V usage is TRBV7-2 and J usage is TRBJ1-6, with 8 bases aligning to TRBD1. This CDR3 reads CASSLDRQGADSPLHF. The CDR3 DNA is TGTGCCAGCAGCTTAGATCGTCAGGGGGCTGATTCACCCCTCCACTTT.